This TCR beta chain was identified in a study of identical twins' blood T cells. Study context: Roughly twelve libraries, six alpha and six beta, gave about 50 million reads.

The table lists this clonotype with many counts. Its antigen is not known. This CDR3 contains 13 residues. Germline CDR1 KGHSH, CDR2 LQKENI. Trimming stripped 2 bases from V and 5 bases from J, with 9 bases between. TCR cDNA libraries came from RNA via a modified published protocol. Using its own MiXCR run on the 5' RACE reads, TCRdb lists one record per CDR3 protein. The sample includes around 380,000 distinct CDR3 sequences, roughly 27% of them seen just once. Broader study findings: Top TCRbeta clonotypes were shared more with twin than unrelated donors.

What was sequenced was PBMCs. The gene calls are TRBV18 and TRBJ2-5, with D unclear. The TCR comes from a woman aged 18-55 years in good health. DNA of the CDR3: TGTGCCAGCTCACCAATGCAGGCGGAGACCCAGTACTTC. Protein: CASSPMQAETQYF.